This TCR beta chain came from a study of T cell repertoires in cytomegalovirus infection. TCRdb processed the reads anew with MiXCR; each CDR3 protein has one entry. The table lists 400,000 or so distinct CDR3 sequences, 15% to 20% of them singletons. Trimming took 5 bases from V and 0 from J; bases not matched to a gene: 6. The CDR3 is 15 amino acids. Germline V gives CDR1 DFQATT, CDR2 SNEGSKA (reference sequence). The gene calls are TRBV20-1 and TRBJ2-1; 8 nucleotides align to TRBD2. This receptor was obtained from a human donor in good health (CMV status not recorded). Some clones in this sample may be carry-over from other donors' samples. The sample was PBMCs. CDR3 in DNA: TGCAGTGCTGGTAGCGGGGCGAGCTCCTACAATGAGCAGTTCTTC. This translates into CSAGSGASSYNEQFF.